The sequence of this TCR beta chain was determined in a study of vaccination and CD4 T cells after COVID-19. On the study more broadly: Six males and four females, two of them Hispanic, were enrolled as convalescents. The cells were exposed to overlapping spike peptides originating from SARS-CoV-2, HCoV-NL63, HCoV-OC43 and HCoV-229E for stimulation.

Once obtained from cultured CD4+ T cells, the DNA was sequenced using the Oncomine TCR Beta short-read assay. TCRdb used MiXCR to reprocess the PCR reads, holding one entry per CDR3 protein. The sample holds about 8,300 distinct CDR3 sequences, roughly 50% seen once. On this clonotype itself: Its cognate antigen is unknown.

Treatment here: roughly 11-day PBMC culture with coronavirus spike peptide pools or control peptides (ViraFEST assay). CD4+ T cells of the unexposed donor were collected before the COVID-19 pandemic (2011-2018). V was trimmed by 1 base and J by 1 base, leaving 14 bases between them. Germline assignment: CDR1 DFQATT and CDR2 SNEGSKA (reference sequence). This CDR3 is 15 amino acids long. The origin of this receptor is a human donor in good health. Specimen: CD4+ T cells from blood, cultured in vitro. The chain is built from TRBV20-1 and TRBJ2-7, with D possibly matching TRBD2 (6 bases). CDR3 amino acids: CSARAPGRLSYEQYF. The CDR3 nucleotides read TGCAGTGCTAGAGCCCCCGGGAGATTATCCTACGAGCAGTACTTC.